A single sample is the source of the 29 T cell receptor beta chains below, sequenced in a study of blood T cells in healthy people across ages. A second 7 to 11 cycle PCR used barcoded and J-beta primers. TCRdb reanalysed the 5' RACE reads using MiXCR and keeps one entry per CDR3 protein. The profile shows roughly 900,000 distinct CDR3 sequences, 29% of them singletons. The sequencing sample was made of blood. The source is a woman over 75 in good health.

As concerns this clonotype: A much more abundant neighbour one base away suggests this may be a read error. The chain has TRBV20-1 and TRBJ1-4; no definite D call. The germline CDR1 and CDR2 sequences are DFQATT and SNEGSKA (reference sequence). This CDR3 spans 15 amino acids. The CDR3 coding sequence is TGCAGTGCTGGAGATTATCCGGGAATGGGTGAAAAACTGTTTTTT. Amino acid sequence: CSAGDYPGMGEKLFF.

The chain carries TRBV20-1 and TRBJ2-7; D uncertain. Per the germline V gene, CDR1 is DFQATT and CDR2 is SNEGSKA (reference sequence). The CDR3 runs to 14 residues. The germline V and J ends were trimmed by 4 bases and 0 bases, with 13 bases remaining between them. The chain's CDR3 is CSATYRASSYEQYF. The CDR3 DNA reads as TGCAGTGCTACGTACCGGGCAAGCTCCTACGAGCAGTACTTC.

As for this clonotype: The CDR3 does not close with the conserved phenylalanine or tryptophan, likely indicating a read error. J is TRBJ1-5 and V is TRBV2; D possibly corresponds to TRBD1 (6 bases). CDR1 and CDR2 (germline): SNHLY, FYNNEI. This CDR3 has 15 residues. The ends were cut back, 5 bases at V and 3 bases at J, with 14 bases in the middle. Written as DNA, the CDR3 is TGTGCCAGCAGTCTTCAGGGGTATACCAATCAGCCCCAGCATTTG. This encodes CASSLQGYTNQPQHL.

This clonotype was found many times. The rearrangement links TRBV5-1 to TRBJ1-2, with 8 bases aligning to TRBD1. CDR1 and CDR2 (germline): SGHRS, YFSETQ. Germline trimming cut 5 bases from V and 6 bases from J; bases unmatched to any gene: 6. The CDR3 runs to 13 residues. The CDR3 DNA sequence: TGCGCCAGCAGGCCCGACAGGGGAAATGGCTACACCTTC. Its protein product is CASRPDRGNGYTF.

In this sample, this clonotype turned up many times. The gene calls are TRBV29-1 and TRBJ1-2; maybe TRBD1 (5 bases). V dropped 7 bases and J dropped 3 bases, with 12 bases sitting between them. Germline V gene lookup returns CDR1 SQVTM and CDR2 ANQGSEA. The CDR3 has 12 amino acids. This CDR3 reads CSAQPGDYGYTF. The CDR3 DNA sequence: TGCAGCGCCCAACCGGGGGACTATGGCTACACCTTC.

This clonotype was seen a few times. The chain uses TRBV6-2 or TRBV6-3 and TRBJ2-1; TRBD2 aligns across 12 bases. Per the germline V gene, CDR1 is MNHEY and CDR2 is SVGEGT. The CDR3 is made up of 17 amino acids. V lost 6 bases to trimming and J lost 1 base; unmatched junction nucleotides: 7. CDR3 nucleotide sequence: TGTGCCAGCAGACGTCGACTAGCGGGGGTATCCTACAATGAGCAGTTCTTC. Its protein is CASRRRLAGVSYNEQFF.

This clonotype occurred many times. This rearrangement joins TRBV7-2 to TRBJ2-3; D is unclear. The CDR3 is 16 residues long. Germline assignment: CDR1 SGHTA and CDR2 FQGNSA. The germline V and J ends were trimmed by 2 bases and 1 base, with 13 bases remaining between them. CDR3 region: CASSLSPQSRTDTQYF. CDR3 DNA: TGTGCCAGCAGCTTATCCCCCCAGTCGCGCACAGATACGCAGTATTTT.

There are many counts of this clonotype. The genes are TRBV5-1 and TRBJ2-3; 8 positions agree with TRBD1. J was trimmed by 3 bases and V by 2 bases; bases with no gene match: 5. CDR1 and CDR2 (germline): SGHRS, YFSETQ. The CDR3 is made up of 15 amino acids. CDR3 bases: TGCGCCAGCAGCTTTCATGGACAGGGAACAGATACGCAGTATTTT. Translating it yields CASSFHGQGTDTQYF.

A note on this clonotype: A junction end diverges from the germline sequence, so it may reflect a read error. The CDR3 region is CTSTRGASGYNEQFF. The CDR3 DNA follows: TGTACCAGCACTCGGGGGGCTTCGGGCTACAATGAGCAGTTCTTC. The chain recombines TRBV5-4 with TRBJ2-1, with D perhaps matching TRBD2 (7 bases). The germline CDR1 and CDR2 sequences are SGHNT and YYREEE (reference sequence). The length of the CDR3 is 15 residues.

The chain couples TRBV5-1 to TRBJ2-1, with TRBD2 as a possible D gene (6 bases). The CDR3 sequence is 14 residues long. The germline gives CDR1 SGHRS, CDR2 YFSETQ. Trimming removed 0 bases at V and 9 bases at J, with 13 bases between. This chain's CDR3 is CASSLDLGGFEQFF. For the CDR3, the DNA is TGCGCCAGCAGCTTGGATTTGGGGGGTTTTGAGCAGTTCTTC. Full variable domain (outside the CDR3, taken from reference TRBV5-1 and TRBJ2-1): KAGVTQTPRYLIKTRGQQVTLSCSPISGHRSVSWYQQTPGQGLQFLFEYFSETQRNKGNFPGRFSGRQFSNSRSEMNVSTLELGDSALYLCASSLDLGGFEQFFGPGTRLTVL.

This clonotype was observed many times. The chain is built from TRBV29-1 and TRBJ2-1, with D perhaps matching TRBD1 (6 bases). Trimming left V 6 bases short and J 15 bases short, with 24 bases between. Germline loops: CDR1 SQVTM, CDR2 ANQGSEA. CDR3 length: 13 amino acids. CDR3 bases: TGCAGCGTGGACCCCCAGGGGCAGGTTCGGGCGTTCTTC. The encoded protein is CSVDPQGQVRAFF.

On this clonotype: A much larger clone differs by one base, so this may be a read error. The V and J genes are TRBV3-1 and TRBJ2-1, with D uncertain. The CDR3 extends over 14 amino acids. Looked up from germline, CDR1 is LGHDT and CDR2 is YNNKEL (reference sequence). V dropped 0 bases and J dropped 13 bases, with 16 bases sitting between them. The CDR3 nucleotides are TGTGCCAGCAGCCAAGATCAAGGGTCAGAGACCCAGTTCTTC. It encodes CASSQDQGSETQFF.

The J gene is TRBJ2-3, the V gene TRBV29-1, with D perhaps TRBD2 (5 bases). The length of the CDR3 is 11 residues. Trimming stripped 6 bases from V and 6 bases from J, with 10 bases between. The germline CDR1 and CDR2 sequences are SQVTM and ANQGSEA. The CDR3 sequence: CSVAGDDTQYF. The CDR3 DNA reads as TGCAGCGTCGCCGGGGATGATACGCAGTATTTT.

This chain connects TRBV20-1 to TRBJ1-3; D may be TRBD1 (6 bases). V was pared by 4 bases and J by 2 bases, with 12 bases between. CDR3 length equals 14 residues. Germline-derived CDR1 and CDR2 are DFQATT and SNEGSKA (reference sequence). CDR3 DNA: TGCAGTGCTACTGCCGGGACAACTGGAAACACCATATATTTT. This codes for CSATAGTTGNTIYF.

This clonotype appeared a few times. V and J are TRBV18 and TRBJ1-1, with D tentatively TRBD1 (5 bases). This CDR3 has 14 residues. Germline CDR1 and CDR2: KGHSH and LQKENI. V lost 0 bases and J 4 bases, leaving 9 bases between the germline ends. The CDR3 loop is CASSPPPGITEAFF. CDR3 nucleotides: TGTGCCAGCTCACCACCCCCAGGGATCACTGAAGCTTTCTTT.

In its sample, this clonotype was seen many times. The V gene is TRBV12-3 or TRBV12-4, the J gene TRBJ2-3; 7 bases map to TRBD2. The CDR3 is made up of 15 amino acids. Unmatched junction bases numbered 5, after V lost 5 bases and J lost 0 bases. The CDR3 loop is CASSPRGRSTDTQYF. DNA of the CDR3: TGTGCCAGCAGTCCGCGGGGGAGAAGCACAGATACGCAGTATTTT.

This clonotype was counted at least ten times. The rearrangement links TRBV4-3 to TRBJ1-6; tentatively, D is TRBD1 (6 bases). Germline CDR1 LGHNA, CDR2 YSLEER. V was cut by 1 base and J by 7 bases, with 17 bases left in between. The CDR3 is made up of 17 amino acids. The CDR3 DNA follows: TGCGCCAGCAGCCAAGCCCGCCTCCTGACAGGAAATTCACCCCTCCACTTT. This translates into CASSQARLLTGNSPLHF.

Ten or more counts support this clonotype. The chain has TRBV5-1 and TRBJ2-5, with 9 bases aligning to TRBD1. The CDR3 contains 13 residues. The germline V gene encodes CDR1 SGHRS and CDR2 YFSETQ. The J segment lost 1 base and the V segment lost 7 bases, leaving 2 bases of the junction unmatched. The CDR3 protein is CASGTGTQETQYF. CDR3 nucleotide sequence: TGCGCCAGCGGGACAGGGACCCAAGAGACCCAGTACTTC.

As DNA, the CDR3 is TGTGCCAGCAGTTTCATCGGGGGGCGATTCTACGAGCAGTACTTC. Translation: CASSFIGGRFYEQYF. J is TRBJ2-7 and V is TRBV12-3 or TRBV12-4; weak D call: TRBD2 (7 bases). This CDR3 has 15 residues. V was cut by 3 bases and J by 3 bases, with 15 bases left in between.

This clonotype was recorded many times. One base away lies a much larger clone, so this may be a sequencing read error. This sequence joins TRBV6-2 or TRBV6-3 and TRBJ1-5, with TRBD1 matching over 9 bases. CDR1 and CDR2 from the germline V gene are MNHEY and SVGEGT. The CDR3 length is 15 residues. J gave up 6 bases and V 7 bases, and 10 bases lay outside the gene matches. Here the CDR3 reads CASTPGTGRSQPQHF. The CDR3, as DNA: TGTGCCAGCACACCCGGGACAGGGAGGAGTCAGCCCCAGCATTTT.

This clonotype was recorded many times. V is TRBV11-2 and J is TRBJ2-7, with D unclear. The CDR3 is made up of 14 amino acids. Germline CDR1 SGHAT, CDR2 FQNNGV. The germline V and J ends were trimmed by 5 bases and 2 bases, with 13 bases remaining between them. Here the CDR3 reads CASSAKLRTYEQYF. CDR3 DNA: TGTGCCAGCAGCGCTAAATTAAGGACCTACGAGCAGTACTTC.

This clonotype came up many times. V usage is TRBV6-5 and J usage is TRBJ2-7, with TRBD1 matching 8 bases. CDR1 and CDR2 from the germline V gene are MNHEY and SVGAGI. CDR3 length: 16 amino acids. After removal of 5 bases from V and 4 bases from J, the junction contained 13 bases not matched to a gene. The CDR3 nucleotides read TGTGCCAGCAGTCCCGGACAGGGACGCAACGTGTACGAGCAGTACTTC. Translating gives CASSPGQGRNVYEQYF.

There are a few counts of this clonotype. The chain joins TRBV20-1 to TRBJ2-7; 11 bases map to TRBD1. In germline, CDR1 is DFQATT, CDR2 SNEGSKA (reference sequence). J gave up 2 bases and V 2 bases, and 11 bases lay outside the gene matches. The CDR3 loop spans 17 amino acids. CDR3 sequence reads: CSARSMGQGEWTYEQYF. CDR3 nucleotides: TGCAGTGCTAGATCAATGGGACAGGGGGAATGGACCTACGAGCAGTACTTC.

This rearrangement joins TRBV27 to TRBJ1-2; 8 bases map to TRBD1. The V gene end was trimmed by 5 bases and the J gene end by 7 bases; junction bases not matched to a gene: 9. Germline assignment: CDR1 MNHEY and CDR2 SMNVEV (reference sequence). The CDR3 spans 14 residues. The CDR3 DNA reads TGTGCCAGCAGTATCAATGGACAGGGAGGTGGCTACACCTTC. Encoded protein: CASSINGQGGGYTF.

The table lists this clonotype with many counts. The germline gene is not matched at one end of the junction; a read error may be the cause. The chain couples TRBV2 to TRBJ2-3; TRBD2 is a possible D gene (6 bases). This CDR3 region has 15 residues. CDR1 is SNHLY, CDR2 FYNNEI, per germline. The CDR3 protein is CASSRAGGSTDTQYF. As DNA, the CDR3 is TGCGCCAGCAGCCGAGCCGGGGGTTCCACAGATACGCAGTATTTT.

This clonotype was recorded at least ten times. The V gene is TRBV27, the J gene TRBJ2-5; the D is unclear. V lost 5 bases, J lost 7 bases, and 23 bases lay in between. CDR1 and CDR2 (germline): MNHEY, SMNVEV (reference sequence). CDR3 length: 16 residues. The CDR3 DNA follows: TGTGCCAGCAGTCCCAATCCGGACGTTTTACTACGGACCCAGTACTTC. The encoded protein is CASSPNPDVLLRTQYF.

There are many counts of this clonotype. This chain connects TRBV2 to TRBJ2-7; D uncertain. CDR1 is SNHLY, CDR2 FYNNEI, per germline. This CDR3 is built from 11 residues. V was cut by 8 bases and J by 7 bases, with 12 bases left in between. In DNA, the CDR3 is TGTGCCAGCCTGACACTACAGGAGCAGTACTTC. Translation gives CASLTLQEQYF.

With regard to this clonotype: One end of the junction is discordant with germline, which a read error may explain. The CDR3 region is CASSLDFQGSPPHF. Here the CDR3 DNA reads TGCGCCAGCAGCTTGGACTTCCAGGGGTCACCCCCCCACTTT. The chain has TRBV5-1 and TRBJ1-6, with D tentatively TRBD1 (6 bases). CDR1 and CDR2 (germline): SGHRS, YFSETQ. The CDR3 has 14 residues. The variable domain in full, with the rest retrieved from reference TRBV5-1 and TRBJ1-6, is KAGVTQTPRYLIKTRGQQVTLSCSPISGHRSVSWYQQTPGQGLQFLFEYFSETQRNKGNFPGRFSGRQFSNSRSEMNVSTLELGDSALYLCASSLDFQGSPPHFGNGTRLTVT.

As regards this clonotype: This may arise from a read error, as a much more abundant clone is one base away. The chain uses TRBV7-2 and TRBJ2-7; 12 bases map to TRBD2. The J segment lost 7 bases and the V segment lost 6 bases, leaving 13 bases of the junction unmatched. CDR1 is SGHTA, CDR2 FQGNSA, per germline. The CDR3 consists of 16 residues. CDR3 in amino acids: CASRPLLAGGLNEQYF. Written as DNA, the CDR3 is TGTGCCAGCAGACCATTACTAGCGGGGGGACTCAATGAGCAGTACTTC.